This T cell receptor (beta chain) was sequenced for a study of T cells after yellow fever vaccination (dated by TCRdb to the late 2010s). About the study as a whole: The SMART-Seq v4 Ultra Low Input RNA kit was used to prepare libraries from fractions with low cell numbers. Two healthy male donors, one aged 18 to 30 and one aged 30 to 40 years, were included in the cohort. Blood was drawn at multiple timepoints before and after primary and secondary immunization, with bulk PBMC replicates and cell subsets isolated. To follow T-cell clones before and after primary and booster YFV17D yellow fever vaccination, bulk TCR alpha and beta repertoires were sequenced over time.

Beyond this particular receptor, the publication reports: Because the study included only two donors, the extent to which the findings can be generalized is limited. A small fraction of clonotypes showed up in both the CD4 and CD8 compartments, probably as a result of convergent recombination. Most clones expanded after primary vaccination (approximately 96% of CD4 and 80% to 90% of CD8) were re-detected after the booster, suggesting that broad memory maintenance occurred. Compared with the primary T-cell response, the secondary T-cell response was weaker but faster, peaking on day 5 rather than day 15. Computational filtering was needed because FACS-sorted repertoires could contain abundant contaminating clonotypes from the bulk population.

TCR cDNA was made using 5'RACE template switching, a step that added a universal primer site and unique molecular identifiers. Priming of cDNA synthesis was performed from both the TCR alpha and TCR beta constant segments. Library amplification involved two PCR steps, and the second step added sample barcodes and sequencing adapters. Sequencing of libraries was performed on Illumina HiSeq 2500 (2x100 bp) or NovaSeq (2x150 bp). Per the original workflow: MIGEC handled demultiplexing of reads and collapsing into UMI consensus sequences, while MiXCR performed V(D)J alignment. Clonotypes responding to the vaccine were identified with edgeR on replicate PBMC samples, with the criteria of FDR below 0.01 and a log2 fold change above 5 up to day 15. Each bulk clonotype was labeled CD4 or CD8 based on which sequenced repertoire, CD4 or CD8, contained the clonotype at higher abundance. Clones were called with MiXCR by TCRdb after fastp trimmed the public reads at Q25, and only in-frame beta chains were retained. Rows with a matching CDR3 protein are joined into one entry that keeps the most common DNA and genes. The V and J calls here are based on TCRdb, not the publication. Across this sample there are about 110,000 distinct CDR3 sequences, with 8.4% seen only once. About 25% of the sample is taken by the ten largest.

Looking up the germline V gene yields CDR1 MNHEY and CDR2 SVGEGT. V drops 0 bases and J drops 5 bases, leaving 8 bases in between. Its CDR3 holds 14 amino acids, cysteine through phenylalanine. The entry retains the CDR3 DNA only, 42 bases that are in frame from base 1. This clonotype appeared many times. Its antigen remains undetermined. Base-call qualities are not available, and no considerably larger clone is one nucleotide away. The treatment or condition label on this specimen signifies: live attenuated yellow fever vaccine strain. PBMCs were isolated from peripheral blood using a standard Ficoll-Paque protocol. Dynabeads CD4 and CD8 positive selection kits were used to isolate the CD4 and CD8 T-cell fractions. TriZol was used to extract RNA from bulk PBMCs, CD4 and CD8 fractions, and dextramer-positive and dextramer-negative fractions.

The source of this sequence is a man aged 25-40 years who received the YFV17D yellow fever vaccine. This chain joins TRBV6-2 or TRBV6-3 to TRBJ2-1; the D segment cannot be called with confidence. Sequencing was performed on CD8+ T cells sorted from PBMCs, taken 45 days after the yellow fever booster vaccination. The sequenced DNA is TGTGCCAGCAGTTACTCTGCGGAGCACAATGAGCAGTTCTTC. Protein translation: CASSYSAEHNEQFF.